This T cell receptor beta chain came from a study of blood T cell repertoires in COVID-19. Original processing notes: Reference gene primer amplification gave nucleated cell count estimates. The data were produced by immunoSEQ multiplex PCR, yet TCRdb's version contains in-frame clones alone and is incomplete. V and J calls and clone size are given by that table; D and trimming were obtained from the DNA. This sample carries 180,000 or so clones, more than 75% of them seen once, and the ten largest clones take roughly 2.6%. The CDR3 is 14 residues long. The germline gives CDR1 KGHDR, CDR2 SFDVKD. V was cut by 4 bases and J by 4 bases, with 9 bases left in between.

This clonotype was obtained from a man aged 35 to 55 with active or convalescent COVID-19. Sequencing was performed on peripheral blood. J is TRBJ2-2 and V is TRBV24-1; a weak D match, TRBD1 (6 bases). The CDR3 bases are TGTGCCACCAGTGACCTAGGGGGCACCGGGGAGCTGTTTTTT. Residues: CATSDLGGTGELFF.